The rows below give T cell receptor beta chains drawn from one sample of a study of T cell responses to AZD1222 COVID-19 vaccine. Profiling relied on immunoSEQ multiplex PCR, and the TCRdb table lists in-frame clones only, not all of them. Altogether about 150,000 clones are present, roughly nine tenths being singletons, with the ten largest covering roughly 3.7%. Source: peripheral blood, taken on day 0 of AZD1222 vaccination. The receptors were sampled from an adult in good health. Each CDR3 is given with its conserved first and last residue. The order of the fields is CDR3 DNA, CDR3 protein, clone size, D gene, J gene, V gene. A D gene is named only where the DNA matches it firmly. Size is stated for part of the rows, as once, few or many counts, or as a class when the clone is expanded.

TGTGCCACCTCAGAGGCCGGGACAGGGCTTGCCTACGAGCAGTACTTC,CATSEAGTGLAYEQYF,few,TRBD1,TRBJ2-7,TRBV28
TGCAGCGTTGAAGATCGGGACAGGGGGAATGAAAAACTGTTTTTT,CSVEDRDRGNEKLFF,NA,TRBD1,TRBJ1-4,TRBV29-1
TGTGCCAGCTCACCACGGGGGGCGACTAATGAAAAACTGTTTTTT,CASSPRGATNEKLFF,NA,NA,TRBJ1-4,TRBV18
TGTGCCAGCAGCTTGTTTCCGGCCTACGAGCAGTACTTC,CASSLFPAYEQYF,NA,NA,TRBJ2-7,TRBV5-4
TGTGCCAGCAGCTACCGGGACACCCTCCAGCCCTCCTTC,CASSYRDTLQPSF,once,NA,TRBJ1-2,TRBV5-4
TGTGCCAGCAGCGTAGGGCAGGCAAACGATCCCCTCCACTTT,CASSVGQANDPLHF,NA,NA,TRBJ1-6,TRBV9
TGTGCCAGCTCTCCAGCGGCGTCAGGAAACACCATATATTTT,CASSPAASGNTIYF,NA,NA,TRBJ1-3,TRBV18
TGTGCCAGCAGAGCGGCCTACGAGCAGTACTTC,CASRAAYEQYF,NA,NA,TRBJ2-7,TRBV6-5
TGCGCCAGCAGCCAAGCAGGAGCGGGAGGACATCGAGAGACCCAGTACTTC,CASSQAGAGGHRETQYF,NA,TRBD2,TRBJ2-5,TRBV4-1
TGTGCCAGCAGCTTGGATAGGAATGAGCAGTTCTTC,CASSLDRNEQFF,NA,NA,TRBJ2-1,TRBV5-4
TGTGCCAGCAGCCAAGCGGGGACTAGTCCTAACGAGCAGTACTTC,CASSQAGTSPNEQYF,NA,TRBD2,TRBJ2-7,TRBV4-2
TGTGCCAGCAGTGATTTGGTCAGGGGCAATCAGCCCCAGCATTTT,CASSDLVRGNQPQHF,NA,NA,TRBJ1-5,TRBV2
TGTGCCACCAGCAGCGTCAGGACAGCCTACGAGCAGTACTTC,CATSSVRTAYEQYF,NA,NA,TRBJ2-7,TRBV15
TGTGCCACCTCCAGGACTAGCGGGGAACCCTACGAGCAGTACTTC,CATSRTSGEPYEQYF,NA,TRBD2,TRBJ2-7,TRBV10-3
TGTGCCAGCAGCAAAGCGGGGGCCCATGAGGACTATGGCTACACCTTC,CASSKAGAHEDYGYTF,NA,NA,TRBJ1-2,TRBV21-1
TGTGCCAGCAGCTCCAACTATAGAGCTAGCGACACCTACGAGCAGTACTTC,CASSSNYRASDTYEQYF,NA,NA,TRBJ2-7,TRBV6-2/TRBV6-3
TGCGCCAGCAGCTACGGACTAGCGGGTTTCAATGAGCAGTTCTTC,CASSYGLAGFNEQFF,NA,TRBD2,TRBJ2-1,TRBV4-3
TGTGCCACCAGTGATCCCGGGACTAATAAGCCCGGGGAGCTGTTTTTT,CATSDPGTNKPGELFF,NA,TRBD2,TRBJ2-2,TRBV24-1
TGTGCCAGCAGCCTTGGAGGGACTAGTATATACAATGAGCAGTTCTTC,CASSLGGTSIYNEQFF,NA,TRBD2,TRBJ2-1,TRBV4-2
TGTGCCAGTCAGATCCGGGCCATTTCCCCAACTAACTATGGCTACACCTTC,CASQIRAISPTNYGYTF,NA,NA,TRBJ1-2,TRBV19